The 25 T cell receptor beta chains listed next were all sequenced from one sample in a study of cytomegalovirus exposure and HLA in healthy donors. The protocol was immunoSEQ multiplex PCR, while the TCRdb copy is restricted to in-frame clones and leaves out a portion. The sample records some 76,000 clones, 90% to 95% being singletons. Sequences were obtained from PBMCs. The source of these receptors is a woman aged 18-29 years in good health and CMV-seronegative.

This chain's CDR3 is CASSPQGVNEKLFF. CDR3 coding DNA: TGTGCCAGCAGCCCACAGGGGGTTAACGAAAAACTGTTTTTT. The V and J genes are TRBV27 and TRBJ1-4, with TRBD1 identical over 8 bases. Losses at the gene ends were 6 bases for V and 8 bases for J; bases not matched to a gene: 8. Per the germline V gene, CDR1 is MNHEY and CDR2 is SMNVEV (reference sequence). CDR3 length: 14 amino acids.

The CDR3 loop reads CASSATRDRSYEQYF. For the CDR3, the DNA is TGTGCCAGCAGTGCAACCCGGGACAGGTCCTACGAGCAGTACTTC. The genes are TRBV2 and TRBJ2-7; 8 bases map to TRBD1. The CDR3 is 15 residues long. The germline V gene encodes CDR1 SNHLY and CDR2 FYNNEI. Trimming at V came to 4 bases and at J to 1 base, leaving 6 bases not matched to a gene.

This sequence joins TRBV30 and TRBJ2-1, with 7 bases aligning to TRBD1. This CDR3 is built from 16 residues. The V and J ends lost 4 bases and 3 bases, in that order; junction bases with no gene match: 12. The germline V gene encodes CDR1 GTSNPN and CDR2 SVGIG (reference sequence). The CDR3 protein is CAWNERGRGNYNEQFF. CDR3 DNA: TGTGCCTGGAACGAACGGGGCAGGGGGAACTACAATGAGCAGTTCTTC.

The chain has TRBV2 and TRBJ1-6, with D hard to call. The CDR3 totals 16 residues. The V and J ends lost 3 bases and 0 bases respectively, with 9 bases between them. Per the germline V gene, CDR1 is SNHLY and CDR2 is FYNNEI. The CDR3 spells CASSDTESSYNSPLHF. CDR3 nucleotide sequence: TGTGCCAGCAGTGACACGGAGAGCTCCTATAATTCACCCCTCCACTTT.

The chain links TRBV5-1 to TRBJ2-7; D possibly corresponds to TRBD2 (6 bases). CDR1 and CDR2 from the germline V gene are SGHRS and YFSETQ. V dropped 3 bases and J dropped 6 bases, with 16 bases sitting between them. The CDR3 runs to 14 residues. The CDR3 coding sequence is TGCGCCAGCAGCTACTCCGGGGGAATCCGCGAGCAGTACTTC. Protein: CASSYSGGIREQYF.

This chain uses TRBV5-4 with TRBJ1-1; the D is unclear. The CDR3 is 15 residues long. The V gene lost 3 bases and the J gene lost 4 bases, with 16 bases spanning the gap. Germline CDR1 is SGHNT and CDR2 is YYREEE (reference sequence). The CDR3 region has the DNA TGTGCCAGCAGCTCGTCGGAGACCGTGGGCACTGAAGCTTTCTTT. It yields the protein CASSSSETVGTEAFF.

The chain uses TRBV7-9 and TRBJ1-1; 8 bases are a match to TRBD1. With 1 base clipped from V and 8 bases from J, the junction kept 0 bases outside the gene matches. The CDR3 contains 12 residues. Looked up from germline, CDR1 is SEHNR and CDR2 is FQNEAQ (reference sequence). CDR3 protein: CASSLGQGEAFF. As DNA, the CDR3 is TGTGCCAGCAGCTTAGGACAGGGGGAAGCTTTCTTT.

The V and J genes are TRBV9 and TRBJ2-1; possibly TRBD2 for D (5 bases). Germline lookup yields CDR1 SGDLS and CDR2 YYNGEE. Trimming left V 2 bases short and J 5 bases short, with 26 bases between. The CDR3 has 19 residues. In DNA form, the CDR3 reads TGTGCCAGCAGCGTCTCCACTAGTGTGATGGGTTTAACCGACAATGAGCAGTTCTTC. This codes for CASSVSTSVMGLTDNEQFF. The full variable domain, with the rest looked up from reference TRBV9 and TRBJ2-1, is DSGVTQTPKHLITATGQRVTLRCSPRSGDLSVYWYQQSLDQGLQFLIQYYNGEERAKGNILERFSAQQFPDLHSELNLSSLELGDSALYFCASSVSTSVMGLTDNEQFFGPGTRLTVL.

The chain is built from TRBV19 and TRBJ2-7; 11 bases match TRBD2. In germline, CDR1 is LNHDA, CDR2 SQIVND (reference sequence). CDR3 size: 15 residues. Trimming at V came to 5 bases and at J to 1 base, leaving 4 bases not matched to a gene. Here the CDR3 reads CASSLGTSGSYEQYF. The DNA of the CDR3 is TGTGCCAGTAGTCTCGGGACTAGCGGTTCCTACGAGCAGTACTTC.

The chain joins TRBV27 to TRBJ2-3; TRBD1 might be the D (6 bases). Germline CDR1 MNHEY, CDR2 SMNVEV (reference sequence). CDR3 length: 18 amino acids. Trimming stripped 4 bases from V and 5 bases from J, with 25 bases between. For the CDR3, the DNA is TGTGCCAGCAGTTCATCCCAAGGAGCAGGGGTCCTTGAAGATACGCAGTATTTT. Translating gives CASSSSQGAGVLEDTQYF.

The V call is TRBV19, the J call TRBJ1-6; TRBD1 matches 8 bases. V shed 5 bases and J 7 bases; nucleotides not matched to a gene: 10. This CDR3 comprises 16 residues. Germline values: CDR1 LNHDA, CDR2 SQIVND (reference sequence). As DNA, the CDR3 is TGTGCCAGTAGTCCCTCCGGACAGGGCCGGAATTCACCCCTCCACTTT. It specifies CASSPSGQGRNSPLHF.

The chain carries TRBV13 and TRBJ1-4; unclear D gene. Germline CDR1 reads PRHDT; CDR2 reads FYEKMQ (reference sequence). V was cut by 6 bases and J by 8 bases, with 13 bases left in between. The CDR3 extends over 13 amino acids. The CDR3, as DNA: TGTGCCAGCAGAACCGTGGGAGGCGAAAAACTGTTTTTT. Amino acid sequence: CASRTVGGEKLFF.

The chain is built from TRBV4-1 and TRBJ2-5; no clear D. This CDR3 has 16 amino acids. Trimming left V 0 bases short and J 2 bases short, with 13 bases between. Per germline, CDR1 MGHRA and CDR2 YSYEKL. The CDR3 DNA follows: TGCGCCAGCAGCCAAGAATCTCTTAATCCTCAAGAGACCCAGTACTTC. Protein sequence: CASSQESLNPQETQYF.

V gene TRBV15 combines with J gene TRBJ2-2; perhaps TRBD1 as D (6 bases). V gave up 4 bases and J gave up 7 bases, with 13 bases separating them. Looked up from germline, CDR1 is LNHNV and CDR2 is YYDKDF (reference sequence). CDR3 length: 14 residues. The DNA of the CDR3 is TGTGCCACCAGCAACTCAGGGGACAACGGGGAGCTGTTTTTT. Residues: CATSNSGDNGELFF.

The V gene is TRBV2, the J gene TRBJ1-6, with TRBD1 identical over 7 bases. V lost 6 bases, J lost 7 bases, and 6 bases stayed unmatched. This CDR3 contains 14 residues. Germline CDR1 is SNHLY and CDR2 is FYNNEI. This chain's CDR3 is CASRETGRNSPLHF. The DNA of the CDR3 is TGTGCCAGCAGGGAGACAGGGAGAAATTCACCCCTCCACTTT.

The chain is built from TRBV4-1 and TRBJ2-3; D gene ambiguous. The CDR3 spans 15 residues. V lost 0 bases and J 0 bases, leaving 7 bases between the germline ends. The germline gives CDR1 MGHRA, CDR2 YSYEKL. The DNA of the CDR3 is TGCGCCAGCAGCCAAGATATGAGCAGCACAGATACGCAGTATTTT. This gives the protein CASSQDMSSTDTQYF.

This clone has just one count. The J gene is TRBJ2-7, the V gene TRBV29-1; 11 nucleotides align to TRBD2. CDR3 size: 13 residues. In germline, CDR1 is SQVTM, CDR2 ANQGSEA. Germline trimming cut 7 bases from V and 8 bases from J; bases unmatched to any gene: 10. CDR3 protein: CSGSLAGDSQQYF. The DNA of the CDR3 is TGCAGCGGATCACTAGCGGGGGACTCTCAGCAGTACTTC.

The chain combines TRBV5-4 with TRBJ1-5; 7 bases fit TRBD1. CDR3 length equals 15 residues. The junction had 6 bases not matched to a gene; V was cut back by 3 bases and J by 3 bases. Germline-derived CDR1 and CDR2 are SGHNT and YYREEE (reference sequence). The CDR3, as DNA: TGTGCCAGCAGCTCAGACAGGGAGATCAATCAGCCCCAGCATTTT. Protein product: CASSSDREINQPQHF.

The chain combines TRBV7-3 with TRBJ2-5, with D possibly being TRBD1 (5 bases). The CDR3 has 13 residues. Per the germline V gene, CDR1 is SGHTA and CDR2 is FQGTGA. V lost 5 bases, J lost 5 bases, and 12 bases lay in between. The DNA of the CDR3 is TGTGCCAGCAGCACAGGAGCAAGGGAGACCCAGTACTTC. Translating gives CASSTGARETQYF.

The CDR3 loop is CASNTWEKNTGELFF. As DNA, the CDR3 is TGTGCCAGCAATACATGGGAGAAGAACACCGGGGAGCTGTTTTTT. The V and J genes are TRBV6-1 and TRBJ2-2; maybe TRBD2 (5 bases). Germline values: CDR1 MNHNS, CDR2 SASEGT. The CDR3 covers 15 residues. The V and J ends lost 7 bases and 1 base respectively, with 13 bases between them.

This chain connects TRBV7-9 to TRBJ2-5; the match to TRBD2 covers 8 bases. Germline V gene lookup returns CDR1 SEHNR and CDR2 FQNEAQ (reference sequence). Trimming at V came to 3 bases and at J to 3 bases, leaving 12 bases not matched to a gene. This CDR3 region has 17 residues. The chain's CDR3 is CASSFGERGPKEETQYF. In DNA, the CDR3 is TGTGCCAGCAGCTTTGGGGAGCGGGGGCCAAAGGAAGAGACCCAGTACTTC.

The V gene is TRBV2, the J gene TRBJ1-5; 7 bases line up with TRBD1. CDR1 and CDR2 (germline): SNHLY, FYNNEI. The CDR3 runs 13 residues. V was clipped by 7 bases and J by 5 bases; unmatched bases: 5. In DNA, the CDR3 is TGTGCCAGCAAAGGGACAGAGCATCAGCCCCAGCATTTT. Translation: CASKGTEHQPQHF.

The CDR3 is CASSLEGSGSLNEQYF. The CDR3 bases are TGTGCCAGCAGCTTAGAGGGTAGCGGGAGTCTAAACGAGCAGTACTTC. The chain joins TRBV7-6 to TRBJ2-7; 9 bases fit TRBD2. Per the germline V gene, CDR1 is SGHVS and CDR2 is FNYEAQ. The CDR3 covers 16 residues. V shed 1 base, J shed 5 bases, and the junction held 9 bases outside the gene matches.

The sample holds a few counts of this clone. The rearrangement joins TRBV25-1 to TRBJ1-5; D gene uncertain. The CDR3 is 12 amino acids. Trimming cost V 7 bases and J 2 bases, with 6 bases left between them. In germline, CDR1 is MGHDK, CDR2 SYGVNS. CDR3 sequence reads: CASNQGNQPQHF. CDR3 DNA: TGTGCCAGCAACCAGGGCAATCAGCCCCAGCATTTT.

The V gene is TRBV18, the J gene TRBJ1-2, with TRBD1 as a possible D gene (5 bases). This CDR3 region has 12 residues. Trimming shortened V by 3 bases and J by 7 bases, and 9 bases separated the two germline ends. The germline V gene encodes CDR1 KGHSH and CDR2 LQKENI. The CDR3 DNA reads TGTGCCAGCTCACCCCAGGGTTCTGGCTACACCTTC. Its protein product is CASSPQGSGYTF.